These 13 T cell receptor beta chains came from one sample sequenced in a study of blood T cells in healthy people across ages (dated by TCRdb to the mid-2010s). Libraries were made using 5' RACE. Sequenced on an Illumina HiSeq 2500. The second PCR ran for roughly 7 to 12 cycles and used a J-beta primer mix along with a sample-barcoded 5' primer. In TCRdb, the public reads were trimmed at Q25 with fastp and aligned with MiXCR, with productive beta chains retained. Identical CDR3 proteins give one entry, which carries the most common genes and DNA. The sample data list about 800,000 distinct CDR3 sequences, and around half of these were observed just once. Less than 20% of the sample is taken by the ten largest. Sequencing input: blood. These receptors all come from an elderly man in good health.

Worth noting for this clonotype: One junction end disagrees with the germline gene, perhaps due to a read error. This sequence joins TRBV5-1 and TRBJ2-5, with a tentative D call TRBD1 (6 bases). The CDR3 sequence is 14 residues long. Germline loops: CDR1 SGHRS, CDR2 YFSETQ. The CDR3 spells CASSLDSRSGTQYF. The CDR3 DNA sequence: TGCGCCAGCAGTTTGGACAGCCGGAGTGGGACCCAGTACTTC. Supplemented by reference TRBV5-1 and TRBJ2-5, the full variable domain reads KAGVTQTPRYLIKTRGQQVTLSCSPISGHRSVSWYQQTPGQGLQFLFEYFSETQRNKGNFPGRFSGRQFSNSRSEMNVSTLELGDSALYLCASSLDSRSGTQYFGPGTRLLVL.

CDR3 in amino acids: CSGGTGNRYEQYF. The CDR3 region has the DNA TGCAGTGGAGGGACAGGGAATCGCTACGAGCAGTACTTC. The V and J genes are TRBV20-1 and TRBJ2-5; 9 bases agree with TRBD1. The J call may be wrong; the DNA end is better matched by TRBJ2-7. The CDR3 has 13 residues. The germline CDR1 and CDR2 sequences are DFQATT and SNEGSKA (reference sequence).

This clonotype was seen a few times. The chain employs TRBV7-2 and TRBJ1-4; tentatively, D is TRBD1 (6 bases). Trimming took off 2 bases at V and 8 bases at J, with 15 bases between the two ends. Germline loops: CDR1 SGHTA, CDR2 FQGNSA. The CDR3 consists of 15 residues. The CDR3 coding sequence is TGTGCCAGCAGCTTAATGGGCCAGGGGATCGAAAAACTGTTTTTT. Translation: CASSLMGQGIEKLFF.

Comments on this clonotype: This clone may be a read error of a much larger clone one base away. The rearrangement joins TRBV29-1 to TRBJ2-1; possibly TRBD1 for D (6 bases). This CDR3 is 13 amino acids long. CDR1 and CDR2 (germline): SQVTM, ANQGSEA. The CDR3: CSVVAGVRNERFF. CDR3 coding DNA: TGCAGCGTTGTAGCAGGGGTTCGCAATGAGCGGTTCTTC.

This clonotype occurred many times. The V call is TRBV7-2, the J call TRBJ2-3; D uncertain. The germline V gene encodes CDR1 SGHTA and CDR2 FQGNSA. The CDR3 has 17 amino acids. Trimming cost V 0 bases and J 3 bases, with 16 bases left between them. CDR3 DNA: TGTGCCAGCAGCTTAGCAACAAGCTCGGGTGTTACAGATACGCAGTATTTT. Protein sequence: CASSLATSSGVTDTQYF.

A few counts support this clonotype. The chain has TRBV12-3 or TRBV12-4 and TRBJ1-6; 9 nucleotides align to TRBD1. The V segment lost 5 bases and the J segment 7 bases; nucleotides outside the gene matches: 9. This CDR3 has 16 residues. The CDR3 nucleotides are TGTGCCAGCAGTCTCGGACAGGGGATCCTAAATTCACCCCTCCACTTT. It encodes CASSLGQGILNSPLHF.

This clonotype was counted once. A read error may explain this, as a much larger clone is one base away. The chain joins TRBV10-3 to TRBJ2-1, with 7 bases matching TRBD2. The CDR3 is 17 amino acids. Germline CDR1 ENHRY, CDR2 SYGVKD. CDR3 DNA sequence: TGTGCCATCAGTGAGCGAGGCCCGAAGCGGGGATACAAGGAGCAGTTCTTC. This encodes CAISERGPKRGYKEQFF.

This chain links TRBV4-1 with TRBJ2-2; perhaps TRBD1 as D (5 bases). Germline V gene sequence: CDR1 MGHRA, CDR2 YSYEKL. The CDR3 contains 17 residues. V gave up 0 bases and J gave up 2 bases, with 13 bases separating them. CDR3 bases: TGCGCCAGCAGCCAAGATCAAGGCAGGGTTAACACCGGGGAGCTGTTTTTT. This translates into CASSQDQGRVNTGELFF.

The V gene is TRBV2, the J gene TRBJ2-1, with 8 nucleotides matching TRBD2. J was trimmed by 8 bases and V by 3 bases; bases with no gene match: 9. This CDR3 has 15 residues. Germline V gene sequence: CDR1 SNHLY, CDR2 FYNNEI. The CDR3 loop is CASSEAGLASDEQFF. CDR3 nucleotides: TGTGCCAGCAGTGAGGCCGGACTAGCTTCCGATGAGCAGTTCTTC.

With regard to this clonotype: It may be a read error: a sequence one base away is much more abundant. This chain connects TRBV6-6 to TRBJ2-1, with TRBD1 matching 8 bases. CDR1 is MNHNY, CDR2 SVGAGI, per germline (reference sequence). The CDR3 consists of 14 residues. The ends lost 6 bases at V and 10 bases at J; junction bases unmatched: 11. The CDR3 nucleotides read TGTGCCAGCAGAAGGATCGGACAGGGCTACGAGCAGTTCTTC. Its translation: CASRRIGQGYEQFF.

The chain is built from TRBV7-2 and TRBJ2-7; D is perhaps TRBD1 or TRBD2 (6 bases each). The CDR3 contains 13 residues. V was shortened by 1 base and J by 10 bases, with 14 bases between the two germline ends. Germline loops: CDR1 SGHTA, CDR2 FQGNSA. The CDR3 is CASSLDRGRAQYF. The CDR3 nucleotides are TGTGCCAGCAGCTTAGACCGGGGGCGCGCCCAGTACTTC. Looking up the rest from reference TRBV7-2 and TRBJ2-7 gives the full variable domain: GAGVSQSPSNKVTEKGKDVELRCDPISGHTALYWYRQSLGQGLEFLIYFQGNSAPDKSGLPSDRFSAERTGGSVSTLTIQRTQQEDSAVYLCASSLDRGRAQYFGPGTRLTVT.

The J gene is TRBJ1-2, the V gene TRBV20-1, with D unresolved. The germline gives CDR1 DFQATT, CDR2 SNEGSKA (reference sequence). V lost 3 bases, J lost 8 bases, and 22 bases lay in between. The CDR3 covers 15 residues. The chain's CDR3 is CSAREQIYLPRGYTF. The CDR3, as DNA: TGCAGTGCTAGGGAGCAGATCTATCTACCTAGGGGCTACACCTTC.

The chain has TRBV28 and TRBJ2-5, with 10 nucleotides matching TRBD1. Unmatched junction bases numbered 12, after V lost 6 bases and J lost 5 bases. Germline CDR1 MDHEN, CDR2 SYDVKM. CDR3 length: 16 residues. CDR3 residues: CASSQQDRGFVETQYF. As DNA, the CDR3 is TGTGCCAGCAGCCAACAGGACAGGGGGTTTGTCGAGACCCAGTACTTC.